These 5 T cell receptor beta chains share one sample of origin, sequenced in a study of naive and memory T cell subsets. The beta constant-region primer was an equimolar mix of two oligonucleotides covering TRBC1 and TRBC2. Nested alpha and beta constant-region primers with the SP2 primer drove four PCR rounds on ligated cDNA. TCRdb reprocessed the UMI-ligation and nested PCR reads via MiXCR and lists one record per CDR3 protein. The sample lists over 65,000 distinct CDR3 sequences, around 9% occurring once. Sequencing was done on a sample of naive CD8+ T cells from blood. All receptors come from a human donor in good health.

This clonotype was detected ten times or more. The gene calls are TRBV20-1 and TRBJ2-7; 9 nucleotides line up with TRBD1. With 3 bases clipped from V and 3 bases from J, the junction kept 3 bases outside the gene matches. The CDR3 extends over 13 amino acids. CDR1 and CDR2 (germline): DFQATT, SNEGSKA (reference sequence). The CDR3 sequence is CSASWDRDYEQYF. The CDR3, as DNA: TGCAGTGCTAGTTGGGACAGGGACTACGAGCAGTACTTC.

This clonotype was picked up many times. V gene TRBV7-9 combines with J gene TRBJ2-3; 7 bases fit TRBD1. V lost 5 bases and J lost 2; bases outside the gene matches: 16. CDR1 is SEHNR and CDR2 is FQNEAQ in the germline V gene (reference sequence). CDR3 length equals 18 residues. CDR3 nucleotides: TGTGCCAGCAGCCCCACGGGCCACAGACAGGGATTCACAGATACGCAGTATTTT. It translates to CASSPTGHRQGFTDTQYF.

The chain recombines TRBV2 with TRBJ2-7, with TRBD2 identical over 8 bases. This CDR3 contains 11 residues. Trimming removed 10 bases from V and 5 bases from J; junction bases left unmatched: 4. CDR1 SNHLY and CDR2 FYNNEI come from the germline V gene. This chain's CDR3 is CAIGLANEQYF. CDR3 in DNA: TGTGCCATAGGACTAGCTAACGAGCAGTACTTC. The full variable domain, its missing parts supplied by reference TRBV2 and TRBJ2-7, is EPEVTQTPSHQVTQMGQEVILRCVPISNHLYFYWYRQILGQKVEFLVSFYNNEISEKSEIFDDQFSVERPDGSNFTLKIRSTKLEDSAMYFCAIGLANEQYFGPGTRLTVT.

The rearrangement links TRBV6-5 to TRBJ2-7, with D maybe TRBD1 (5 bases). CDR1 and CDR2 (germline): MNHEY, SVGAGI. The CDR3 spans 13 residues. V lost 6 bases, J lost 3 bases, and 12 bases lay in between. The CDR3 reads CASRPTDNYEQYF. CDR3 sequence (DNA): TGTGCCAGCAGACCGACAGATAACTACGAGCAGTACTTC.

This clonotype showed up many times. The chain employs TRBV12-3 or TRBV12-4 and TRBJ2-4; D is perhaps TRBD1 or TRBD2 (6 bases each). The CDR3 totals 14 residues. Trimming shortened V by 6 bases and J by 8 bases, and 17 bases separated the two germline ends. CDR3 loop: CASRGGPHGHIQYF. The CDR3 bases are TGTGCCAGCAGGGGGGGCCCCCACGGACACATTCAGTACTTC.